This T cell receptor (beta chain) was sequenced for a study of blood T cells in healthy people across ages. Donors ranged from roughly 6 to 100 years old and were healthy Caucasians in Russia. Every donor contributed around 10 milliliters of peripheral blood by blood draw. Each sample gave at least 6.5 million isolated PBMCs. Through a sample-barcoded 5' primer and a J-beta primer mix, a second PCR was run for about 6 to 11 cycles. TCRdb passed the 5' RACE reads through MiXCR, listing each CDR3 protein once. The sample records some 900,000 distinct CDR3 sequences, about 48% being singletons. With 0 bases clipped from V and 5 bases from J, the junction kept 11 bases outside the gene matches. The germline V gene encodes CDR1 DFQATT and CDR2 SNEGSKA (reference sequence). The CDR3 length is 16 residues. This clonotype was found a few times.

The chain uses TRBV20-1 and TRBJ2-5, with 8 bases identical to TRBD2. The specimen sequenced was blood. The receptor comes from a man younger than 45 in good health. The CDR3 DNA follows: TGCAGTGCTAGAGAACAGGCGGGGGGTGTTTTGGAGACCCAGTACTTC. Translation gives CSAREQAGGVLETQYF.